This is a list of T cell receptor beta chains from one sample in a study of T-cell reconstitution after alpha-beta-depleted transplantation in children. TCRdb passed the PCR reads through MiXCR, listing each CDR3 protein once. This sample carries hundreds of thousands of distinct CDR3 sequences, around 12% of them seen once, and the ten largest clones take about 0.77%. This sample comprised PBMCs, obtained before TCRalphabeta/CD19-depleted stem cell transplant. The receptors were sampled from a girl aged 2 to 10 with congenital amegakaryocytic thrombocytopenia, due to receive a stem cell transplant. CDR3s include the opening cysteine and the closing phenylalanine or tryptophan.

TRBJ2-5 TRBV28 CASRDRAQETQYF
TRBJ2-2 TRBV28 CASNSLRGGQPTGELFF
TRBJ2-6 TRBV5-5 CASSLFWSAGANVLTF
TRBJ2-1 TRBV20-1 CSARDLDQPYNEQFF
TRBJ2-4 TRBV20-1 CSAMQGNRNIQYF
TRBJ1-4 TRBV5-1 CASSWTGTPLFF
TRBJ2-1 TRBV20-1 CSAWTSGNEQFF
TRBJ2-3 TRBV6-5 CASSRLAGGSPDTQYF
TRBJ1-5 TRBV29-1 CSVQDGTHSNQPQHF
TRBJ2-1 TRBV7-9 CASSLLGLADYNEQFF
TRBJ2-1 TRBV20-1 CSASYLAREQFF
TRBJ1-5 TRBV12-3/TRBV12-4 CASSSVLAIQPQHF
TRBJ2-7 TRBV4-1 CASSQPRAMVYEQYF
TRBJ2-1 TRBV20-1 CSARDLLVSYNEQFF
TRBJ1-2 TRBV7-9 CASSLAQGGYPF
TRBJ2-1 TRBV20-1 CSATSGRANEQFF
TRBJ2-3 TRBV18 CASSPGQHRTDTQYF
TRBJ2-7 TRBV7-2 CASSSAPGLALEQYF
TRBJ2-7 TRBV20-1 CSAPKGTTSYEQYF
TRBJ2-7 TRBV12-5 CASGLGLEWGLPSYEQYF
TRBJ2-3 TRBV7-9 CATSPGADTQYF
TRBJ1-5 TRBV19 CASSIDPGQEVF
TRBJ2-7 TRBV5-1 CASRDGLAGTYEQYF
TRBJ2-7 TRBV20-1 CSAVRPLQYEQYF
TRBJ1-2 TRBV7-9 CASSLDGVRGYTF
TRBJ2-7 TRBV12-3/TRBV12-4 CASSTPGQGTTEQYF
TRBJ1-5 TRBV5-1 CASSAAPLTYSNQPQHF
TRBJ1-1 TRBV25-1 CASSAGTLNTEAFF
TRBJ1-6 TRBV20-1 CSARSGNNSPLHF
TRBJ1-2 TRBV5-1 CASSSGTAVNYGYTF
TRBJ2-1 TRBV5-1 CASSLVVGGSSYNEQFF
TRBJ1-5 TRBV5-1 CASSLAREGNQPQHF
TRBJ2-7 TRBV20-1 CSARVTSGRVSYEQYF
TRBJ2-7 TRBV12-3/TRBV12-4 CASSLSGRSDEQYF
TRBJ1-1 TRBV7-9 CASSLASGKEEAFF
TRBJ1-1 TRBV12-3/TRBV12-4 CASSFFVGGMNTEAFF
TRBJ1-4 TRBV18 CASSPSQGAEEKLFF
TRBJ2-3 TRBV5-6 CASSLELAGTDTQYF
TRBJ2-5 TRBV6-1 CASSRTLDRDEETQYF
TRBJ2-5 TRBV2 CASRVDLVGLGTQYF
TRBJ2-4 TRBV12-3/TRBV12-4 CASSLVAQGDIQYF
TRBJ2-2 TRBV19 CASSPGTTRTGELFF
TRBJ2-7 TRBV10-3 CPISSTKPYEQYF
TRBJ2-7 TRBV5-1 CASSSARPSYEQYF
TRBJ2-1 TRBV7-2 CASSLVSRGINYNEQFF
TRBJ2-6 TRBV7-9 CASTTDVLTF
TRBJ1-4 TRBV9 CASSVTGNAPTNEKLFF
TRBJ2-6 TRBV7-9 CASSRPVSGANVLTF
TRBJ2-1 TRBV6-4 CASSEASGRPNEQFF
TRBJ2-4 TRBV6-5 CASSYVVQTKNIQYF
TRBJ2-2 TRBV3-1 CASRGAGKDTGELFF
TRBJ2-1 TRBV20-1 CSARTSVPSYNEQFF
TRBJ2-1 TRBV24-1 CATSDGQGMLNEQFF
TRBJ2-7 TRBV5-6 CASSRGTTYSYEQYF
TRBJ2-4 TRBV15 CATSYLQGGGNIQYF
TRBJ2-7 TRBV15 CATSAEVTYEQYF
TRBJ2-4 TRBV6-1 CASSTHREGIQYF